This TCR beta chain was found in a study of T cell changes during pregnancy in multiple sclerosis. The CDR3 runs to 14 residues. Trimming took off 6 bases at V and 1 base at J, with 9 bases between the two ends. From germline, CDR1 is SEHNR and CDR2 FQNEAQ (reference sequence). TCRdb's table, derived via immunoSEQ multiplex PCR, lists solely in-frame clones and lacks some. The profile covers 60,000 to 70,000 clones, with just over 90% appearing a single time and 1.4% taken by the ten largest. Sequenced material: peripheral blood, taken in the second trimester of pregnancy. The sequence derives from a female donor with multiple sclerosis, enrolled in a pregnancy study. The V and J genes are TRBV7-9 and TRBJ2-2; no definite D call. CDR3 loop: CASSLPMNTGELFF. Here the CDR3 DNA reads TGTGCCAGCAGTTTACCAATGAACACCGGGGAGCTGTTTTTT.